This T cell receptor (beta chain) was found in a study of blood T cell repertoires in COVID-19. Across the whole study: PBMCs, B-cell-depleted T cells, or T cells were the source of the cDNA or gDNA that made up the material.

Participants were aged about 18 to 100 years from about two dozen US areas. Two negative PCRs, clearance, or symptom resolution had been documented for recovered Cohort 3 donors. Original processing notes: The assay estimated nucleated cells by amplifying reference gene primers. Sequencing was performed with immunoSEQ multiplex PCR; in TCRdb, only in-frame clones are kept and a portion is missing. D and trimming were read from the DNA, whereas the V and J calls and clone size are those reported in that table. The sample shows about 330,000 clones, 80% to 90% of them seen only once. Germline CDR1 MNHEY, CDR2 SMNVEV (reference sequence). The CDR3 has 17 residues. V shed 5 bases, J shed 0 bases, and the junction held 7 bases outside the gene matches.

The material sequenced was PBMCs or T cells enriched from blood (not recorded which). J is TRBJ1-6 and V is TRBV27; TRBD1 agrees at 7 bases. The receptor comes from a man aged 30-40 years who had recovered from COVID-19. The CDR3: CASSTMTGNSYNSPLHF. The CDR3 DNA follows: TGTGCCAGCAGTACGATGACAGGGAACTCCTATAATTCACCCCTCCACTTT.